This T cell receptor (beta chain) was documented in a study of blood T cells in healthy people across ages. A second PCR, run for roughly 7 to 11 cycles, used a sample-barcoded 5' primer plus a J-beta primer mix. TCRdb ran MiXCR on the 5' RACE reads and lists one entry per CDR3 protein. The repertoire includes hundreds of thousands of distinct CDR3 sequences, around 50% of them detected once, and roughly 25% sits in the top ten. Comment on this clonotype: Its antigen is currently unknown.

Whole-study findings and limits: Age brought a roughly linear fall in TCR beta diversity measured per million T cells.

The specimen was blood. This receptor was taken from a man between 35 and 55 years old in good health.

CDR3 loop: CASSQGSPNLDTQYF. The DNA for the CDR3 is TGTGCCAGCAGCCAGGGGAGCCCTAACTTAGATACGCAGTATTTT. The rearrangement joins TRBV4-2 to TRBJ2-3, with a tentative D call TRBD2 (5 bases). This CDR3 is built from 15 residues. Per germline, CDR1 LGHNA and CDR2 YNFKEQ. Trimming took 3 bases from V and 5 from J, leaving 15 bases between them.